One and the same sample provided the 20 T cell receptor beta chains below, sequenced in a study of OX40 agonist ivuxolimab in advanced cancers. Sequencing used immunoSEQ multiplex PCR; TCRdb keeps in-frame clones, though not all of them. The sample includes 19,000 or so clones, 73% of them seen just once. The source was CD4+ or CD8+ T cells sorted from blood, collected in a trial of the OX40 agonist ivuxolimab. The receptors come from an adult with an advanced solid tumor such as melanoma, head and neck, liver or kidney cancer.

The chain employs TRBV7-9 and TRBJ2-1, with a possible D match to TRBD1 (5 bases). Trimming stripped 1 base from V and 5 bases from J, with 12 bases between. The CDR3 runs 15 residues. Per the germline V gene, CDR1 is SEHNR and CDR2 is FQNEAQ (reference sequence). The CDR3 DNA is TGTGCCAGCAGCTTAGTAGGGGATATAAACAATGAGCAGTTCTTC. Translation gives CASSLVGDINNEQFF.

This chain connects TRBV7-6 to TRBJ2-1; 11 bases line up with TRBD2. The J segment lost 3 bases and the V segment lost 1 base, leaving 5 bases of the junction unmatched. This CDR3 has 17 residues. CDR1 and CDR2 (germline): SGHVS, FNYEAQ. The CDR3 region has the DNA TGTGCCAGCAGCTTAGGAACTAGCGGGAGAAACTACAATGAGCAGTTCTTC. This codes for CASSLGTSGRNYNEQFF.

V gene TRBV7-2 combines with J gene TRBJ2-7; 8 bases line up with TRBD2. CDR1 and CDR2 from the germline V gene are SGHTA and FQGNSA. The CDR3 runs 15 residues. Trimming at V came to 1 base and at J to 2 bases, leaving 4 bases not matched to a gene. CDR3 loop: CASSLGAGGPYEQYF. In DNA form, the CDR3 reads TGTGCCAGCAGCTTAGGGGCGGGGGGCCCCTACGAGCAGTACTTC. Using reference TRBV7-2 and TRBJ2-7 for the parts outside the CDR3, the full variable domain is GAGVSQSPSNKVTEKGKDVELRCDPISGHTALYWYRQSLGQGLEFLIYFQGNSAPDKSGLPSDRFSAERTGGSVSTLTIQRTQQEDSAVYLCASSLGAGGPYEQYFGPGTRLTVT.

The genes are TRBV10-3 and TRBJ2-1; the match to TRBD2 covers 9 bases. Unmatched junction bases numbered 4, after V lost 3 bases and J lost 7 bases. This CDR3 has 14 residues. In germline, CDR1 is ENHRY, CDR2 SYGVKD. The CDR3 DNA reads as TGTGCCATCAGTGAAAGAAGCGGGAGGAATGAGCAGTTCTTC. Translation: CAISERSGRNEQFF.

The V call is TRBV7-9, the J call TRBJ2-1; tentatively, D is TRBD1 or TRBD2 (5 bases each). CDR3 length: 16 residues. Germline V gene data show CDR1 as SEHNR and CDR2 as FQNEAQ (reference sequence). V was pared by 4 bases and J by 5 bases, with 18 bases between. The CDR3 here is CASSSWDRPTNNEQFF. Here the CDR3 DNA reads TGTGCCAGCAGCTCTTGGGACCGTCCGACTAACAATGAGCAGTTCTTC.

The table lists this clone with a few counts. The V and J genes are TRBV13 and TRBJ2-5; 10 bases match TRBD1. Germline CDR1 and CDR2: PRHDT and FYEKMQ (reference sequence). V lost 5 bases, J lost 5 bases, and 5 bases stayed unmatched. The CDR3 covers 14 residues. CDR3 sequence reads: CASSHGTGEETQYF. In DNA form, the CDR3 reads TGTGCCAGCAGCCACGGGACAGGGGAGGAGACCCAGTACTTC.

This clone is medium-sized (0.01 to 0.1%) by share. Other nucleotide sequences from this sample produce the same CDR3. The chain links TRBV7-3 to TRBJ2-2; the D gene is possibly TRBD2 (6 bases). Trimming left V 3 bases short and J 4 bases short, with 6 bases between. CDR3 length equals 13 residues. Looked up from germline, CDR1 is SGHTA and CDR2 is FQGTGA. The CDR3 region is CASSLGGTGELFF. The CDR3 DNA is TGTGCCAGCAGCTTGGGGGGCACCGGGGAGCTGTTTTTT.

The table lists this clone with a few counts. This chain links TRBV5-4 with TRBJ1-3; tentative D call: TRBD1 (6 bases). CDR1 is SGHNT and CDR2 is YYREEE in the germline V gene (reference sequence). V was pared by 3 bases and J by 1 base, with 11 bases between. This CDR3 region has 15 residues. The CDR3 protein is CASSSGTPSGNTIYF. CDR3 nucleotide sequence: TGTGCCAGCAGCTCCGGGACACCGTCTGGAAACACCATATATTTT. The full variable domain, rest sourced from reference TRBV5-4 and TRBJ1-3, is ETGVTQSPTHLIKTRGQQVTLRCSSQSGHNTVSWYQQALGQGPQFIFQYYREEENGRGNFPPRFSGLQFPNYSSELNVNALELDDSALYLCASSSGTPSGNTIYFGEGSWLTVV.

The chain is built from TRBV27 and TRBJ2-3, with TRBD1 identical over 8 bases. Germline trimming cut 5 bases from V and 1 base from J; bases unmatched to any gene: 5. The CDR3 is made up of 15 amino acids. Germline CDR1 reads MNHEY; CDR2 reads SMNVEV (reference sequence). The CDR3 nucleotides read TGTGCCAGCAGTCCCCTCAGGGGGCGCACAGATACGCAGTATTTT. This translates into CASSPLRGRTDTQYF.

This chain links TRBV30 with TRBJ2-1; the D is unclear. Germline CDR1 reads GTSNPN; CDR2 reads SVGIG (reference sequence). The CDR3 totals 11 residues. Deletions cut 1 base from V and 6 bases from J, with 4 bases between. The CDR3 coding sequence is TGTGCCTGGAGTGCTACCAATGAGCAGTTCTTC. Encoded protein: CAWSATNEQFF. Together with reference TRBV30 and TRBJ2-1, the CDR3 gives the full variable domain: SQTIHQWPATLVQPVGSPLSLECTVEGTSNPNLYWYRQAAGRGLQLLFYSVGIGQISSEVPQNLSASRPQDRQFILSSKKLLLSDSGFYLCAWSATNEQFFGPGTRLTVL.

V usage is TRBV14 and J usage is TRBJ1-2; D perhaps matches TRBD1 (5 bases). The CDR3 has 17 amino acids. The ends were cut back, 0 bases at V and 8 bases at J, with 22 bases in the middle. Germline V gives CDR1 SGHDN, CDR2 FVKESK. The CDR3 DNA reads as TGTGCCAGCAGCCAAGATCTTGGGGGGGGAACAGCTCTAGGCTACACCTTC. It specifies CASSQDLGGGTALGYTF.

The V and J genes are TRBV11-2 and TRBJ2-7; 7 positions agree with TRBD2. J gave up 7 bases and V 2 bases, and 8 bases lay outside the gene matches. The CDR3 loop spans 14 amino acids. CDR1 is SGHAT and CDR2 is FQNNGV in the germline V gene. CDR3 amino acids: CASSLFAGVEEQYF. The CDR3 DNA is TGTGCCAGCAGCTTATTCGCGGGAGTGGAGGAGCAGTACTTC.

By share of the sample, this clone is medium-sized. This chain connects TRBV15 to TRBJ1-5; 8 positions agree with TRBD1. Germline V gives CDR1 LNHNV, CDR2 YYDKDF (reference sequence). This CDR3 is 16 amino acids long. Trimming removed 0 bases from V and 2 bases from J; junction bases left unmatched: 3. CDR3 in amino acids: CATSREAGGGNQPQHF. DNA of the CDR3: TGTGCCACCAGCAGAGAGGCAGGGGGCGGCAATCAGCCCCAGCATTTT. The full variable domain, completed using reference TRBV15 and TRBJ1-5, is DAMVIQNPRYQVTQFGKPVTLSCSQTLNHNVMYWYQQKSSQAPKLLFHYYDKDFNNEADTPDNFQSRRPNTSFCFLDIRSPGLGDTAMYLCATSREAGGGNQPQHFGDGTRLSIL.

For the CDR3, the DNA is TGTGCCAGCAGCCCCGCCGGGACAGGGAGTTATGGCTACACCTTC. Encoded protein: CASSPAGTGSYGYTF. The chain joins TRBV4-2 to TRBJ1-2; 9 nucleotides line up with TRBD1. This CDR3 has 15 amino acids. CDR1 and CDR2 (germline): LGHNA, YNFKEQ. The ends lost 4 bases at V and 5 bases at J; junction bases unmatched: 8.

The chain recombines TRBV6-5 with TRBJ1-1, with unresolved D. This CDR3 has 13 residues. V was pared by 6 bases and J by 3 bases, with 11 bases between. Germline V gene data show CDR1 as MNHEY and CDR2 as SVGAGI. The CDR3 loop reads CASRTDRYTEAFF. The CDR3 DNA is TGTGCCAGCAGAACGGACCGATACACTGAAGCTTTCTTT.

This rearrangement joins TRBV5-6 to TRBJ2-3; 10 nucleotides line up with TRBD2. V gave up 2 bases and J gave up 0 bases; unmatched junction bases: 3. The CDR3 is 16 amino acids. Germline CDR1 is SGHDT and CDR2 is YYEEEE. For the CDR3, the DNA is TGTGCCAGCAGCTTTAGGACTAGCGGTAGCACAGATACGCAGTATTTT. This encodes CASSFRTSGSTDTQYF.

The genes are TRBV4-1 and TRBJ1-1, with D possibly being TRBD1 (5 bases). The CDR3 has 12 residues. CDR1 and CDR2 (germline): MGHRA, YSYEKL. Trimming cost V 0 bases and J 10 bases, with 9 bases left between them. CDR3 loop: CASSQDRVVAFF. The CDR3, as DNA: TGCGCCAGCAGCCAAGACAGGGTTGTAGCTTTCTTT.

This sequence joins TRBV10-3 and TRBJ2-7; 13 nucleotides agree with TRBD2. V was pared by 3 bases and J by 6 bases, with 14 bases of the junction left unmatched. The CDR3 loop spans 18 amino acids. The germline gives CDR1 ENHRY, CDR2 SYGVKD. In DNA, the CDR3 is TGTGCCATCAGTGACCCAGATAAAGGACTAGCGGGAGTTGGCGAGCAGTACTTC. Translation gives CAISDPDKGLAGVGEQYF.

The count of this clone is one. This chain uses TRBV27 with TRBJ2-1, with D possibly matching TRBD2 (5 bases). The germline V gene has CDR1 MNHEY and CDR2 SMNVEV (reference sequence). Trimming removed 7 bases at V and 4 bases at J, with 17 bases between. The length of the CDR3 is 15 residues. DNA of the CDR3: TGTGCCAGCACCGACAAACCGGGAATTTACAATGAGCAGTTCTTC. It yields the protein CASTDKPGIYNEQFF.

The gene calls are TRBV11-2 and TRBJ2-1, with 11 bases lining up with TRBD1. Germline V CDR1 and CDR2: SGHAT, FQNNGV. The V and J ends lost 6 bases and 2 bases, in that order; junction bases with no gene match: 12. The CDR3 is made up of 18 amino acids. CDR3 protein: CASSRTGGLAETYNEQFF. The CDR3 DNA follows: TGTGCCAGCAGTCGGACAGGGGGCCTAGCGGAAACCTACAATGAGCAGTTCTTC.